This T cell receptor (beta chain) was documented in a study of response to subunit inactivated influenza vaccine. To note about this clonotype: The antigen is undetermined.

Using its own MiXCR run on the RT-PCR reads, TCRdb lists one record per CDR3 protein. The sample has 600,000 to 700,000 distinct CDR3 sequences, less than 15% seen once. Findings and limits, study-wide: Researchers suggested that each seasonal influenza vaccination recruits few new T cells.

There are 15 residues in the CDR3. The V end lost 7 bases, the J end lost 6 bases, and 20 bases lay between the germline ends. The receptor was isolated from a man between 45 and 60 years old who received an inactivated influenza vaccine. The starting material was PBMCs from blood, obtained less than 15 days before vaccination. The chain recombines TRBV12-3 or TRBV12-4 with TRBJ2-3, with D unresolved. CDR3 nucleotides: TGTGCCAGCAAAGGGCCCCTTCCTTCTCTGGATACGCAGTATTTT. Translated, it gives CASKGPLPSLDTQYF.